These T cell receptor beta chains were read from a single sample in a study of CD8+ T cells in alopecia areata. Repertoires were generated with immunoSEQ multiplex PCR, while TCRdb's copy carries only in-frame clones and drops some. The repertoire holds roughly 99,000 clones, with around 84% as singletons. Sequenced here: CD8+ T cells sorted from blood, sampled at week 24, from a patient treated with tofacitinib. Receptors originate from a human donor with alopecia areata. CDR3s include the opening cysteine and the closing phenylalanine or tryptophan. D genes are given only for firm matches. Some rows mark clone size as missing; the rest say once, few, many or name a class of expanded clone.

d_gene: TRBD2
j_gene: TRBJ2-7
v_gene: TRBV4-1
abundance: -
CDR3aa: CASSQETSGASYEQYF
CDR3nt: TGCGCCAGCAGCCAAGAAACTAGCGGGGCCTCCTACGAGCAGTACTTC

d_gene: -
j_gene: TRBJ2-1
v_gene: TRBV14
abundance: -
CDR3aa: CASSQVGGPRYEQFF
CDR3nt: TGTGCCAGCAGCCAAGTCGGCGGGCCTCGGTATGAGCAGTTCTTC

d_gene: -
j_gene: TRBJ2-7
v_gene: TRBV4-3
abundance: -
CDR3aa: CASSQGFGAFYEQYF
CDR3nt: TGCGCCAGCAGCCAAGGTTTTGGGGCTTTCTACGAGCAGTACTTC

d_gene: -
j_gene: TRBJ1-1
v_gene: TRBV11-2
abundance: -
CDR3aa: CASSSLRALGDTEAFF
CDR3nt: TGTGCCAGCAGCTCCCTCAGGGCTCTGGGGGACACTGAAGCTTTCTTT

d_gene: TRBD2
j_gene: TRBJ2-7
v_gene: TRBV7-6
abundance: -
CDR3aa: CASSLDRAGIAGAYEQYF
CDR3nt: TGTGCCAGCAGCTTAGATAGGGCAGGCATAGCGGGGGCCTACGAGCAGTACTTC

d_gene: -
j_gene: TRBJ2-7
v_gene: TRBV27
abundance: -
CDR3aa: CASSPREPLSYEQYF
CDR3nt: TGTGCCAGCAGTCCCCGGGAACCACTCTCCTACGAGCAGTACTTC

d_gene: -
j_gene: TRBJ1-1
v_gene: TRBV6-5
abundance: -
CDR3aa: CASTGNTEAFF
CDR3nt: TGTGCCAGCACAGGGAACACTGAAGCTTTCTTT

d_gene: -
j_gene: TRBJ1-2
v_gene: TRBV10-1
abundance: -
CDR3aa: CASSDGLYGYTF
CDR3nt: TGCGCCAGCAGTGACGGTTTATATGGCTACACCTTC

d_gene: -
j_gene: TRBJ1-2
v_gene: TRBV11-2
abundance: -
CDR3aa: CASSFTGRNYGYTF
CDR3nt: TGTGCCAGCAGCTTTACAGGGAGGAACTATGGCTACACCTTC

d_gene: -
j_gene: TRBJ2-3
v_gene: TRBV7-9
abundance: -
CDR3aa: CASSLTPYSTDTQYF
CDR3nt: TGTGCCAGCAGCTTAACCCCTTACAGCACAGATACGCAGTATTTT

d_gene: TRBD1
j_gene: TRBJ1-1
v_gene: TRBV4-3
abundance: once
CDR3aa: CASSHLTGVPEAFF
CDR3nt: TGCGCCAGCAGCCACCTTACAGGGGTCCCTGAAGCTTTCTTT

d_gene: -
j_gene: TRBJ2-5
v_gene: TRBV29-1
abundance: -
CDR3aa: CSVGLGLQETQYF
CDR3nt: TGCAGCGTTGGCCTAGGCCTCCAAGAGACCCAGTACTTC

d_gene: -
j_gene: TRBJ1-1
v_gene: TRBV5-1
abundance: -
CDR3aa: CASSLFWGNTEAFF
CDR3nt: TGCGCCAGCAGCTTGTTCTGGGGGAACACTGAAGCTTTCTTT

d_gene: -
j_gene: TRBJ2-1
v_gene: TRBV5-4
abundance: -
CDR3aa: CAGESSGEQFF
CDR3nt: TGTGCCGGAGAGTCGTCGGGTGAGCAGTTCTTC

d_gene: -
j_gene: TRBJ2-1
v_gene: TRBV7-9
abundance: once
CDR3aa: CASSHGGTSYNEQFF
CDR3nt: TGTGCCAGCAGCCACGGGGGCACCTCCTACAATGAGCAGTTCTTC

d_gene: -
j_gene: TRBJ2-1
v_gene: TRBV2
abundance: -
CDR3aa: CASRVFTGLNEQFF
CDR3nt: TGTGCCAGCAGGGTTTTTACAGGGTTGAATGAGCAGTTCTTC

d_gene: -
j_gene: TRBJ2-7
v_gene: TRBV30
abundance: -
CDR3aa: CAWSLGQANYEQYF
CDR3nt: TGTGCCTGGAGTTTGGGACAAGCCAACTACGAGCAGTACTTC

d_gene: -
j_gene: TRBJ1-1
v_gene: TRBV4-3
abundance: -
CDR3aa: CASSHSLRGYDTEAFF
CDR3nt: TGCGCCAGCAGTCATTCTCTCAGGGGCTACGACACTGAAGCTTTCTTT

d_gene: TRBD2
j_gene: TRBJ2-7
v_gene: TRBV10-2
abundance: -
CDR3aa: CASKPSGGLYEQYF
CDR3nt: TGCGCCAGCAAGCCTAGCGGGGGGTTATACGAGCAGTACTTC

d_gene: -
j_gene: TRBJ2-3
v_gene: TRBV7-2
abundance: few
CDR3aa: CASSLGSDGTDTQYF
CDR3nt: TGTGCCAGCAGCTTAGGATCTGACGGGACAGATACGCAGTATTTT

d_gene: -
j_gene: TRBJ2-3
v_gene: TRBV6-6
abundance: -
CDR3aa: CASSYPSTDTQYF
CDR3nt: TGTGCCAGCAGTTACCCTAGCACAGATACGCAGTATTTT

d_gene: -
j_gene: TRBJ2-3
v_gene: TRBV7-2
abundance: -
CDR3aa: CASSLGGAWDTQYF
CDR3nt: TGTGCCAGCAGCTTAGGGGGGGCCTGGGATACGCAGTATTTT

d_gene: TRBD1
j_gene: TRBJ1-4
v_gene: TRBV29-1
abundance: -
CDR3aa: CSVDGTGNEKLFF
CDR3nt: TGCAGCGTTGATGGGACAGGGAATGAAAAACTGTTTTTT

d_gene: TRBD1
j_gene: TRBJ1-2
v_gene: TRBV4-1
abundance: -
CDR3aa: CASSQTGTANGYTF
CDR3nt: TGCGCCAGCAGCCAGACCGGGACAGCTAACGGCTACACCTTC

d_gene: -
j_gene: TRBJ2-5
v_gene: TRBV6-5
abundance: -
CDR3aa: CASSYRQGYQETQYF
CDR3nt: TGTGCCAGCAGTTATCGCCAGGGGTACCAAGAGACCCAGTACTTC

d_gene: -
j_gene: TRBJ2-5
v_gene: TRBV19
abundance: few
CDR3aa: CASSIGPEQETQYF
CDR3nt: TGTGCCAGTAGTATAGGACCGGAACAAGAGACCCAGTACTTC

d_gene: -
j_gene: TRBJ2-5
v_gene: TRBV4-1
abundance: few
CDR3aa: CASSQPSWETQYF
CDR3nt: TGCGCCAGCAGCCAACCTTCATGGGAGACCCAGTACTTC

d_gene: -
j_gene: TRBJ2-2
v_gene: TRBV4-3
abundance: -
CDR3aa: CASSQGASANTGELFF
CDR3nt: TGCGCCAGCAGCCAAGGGGCGAGCGCGAACACCGGGGAGCTGTTTTTT

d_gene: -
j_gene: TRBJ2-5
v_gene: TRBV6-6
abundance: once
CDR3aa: CASSLVATTDKETQYF
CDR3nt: TGTGCCAGCAGTCTTGTTGCGACAACGGATAAAGAGACCCAGTACTTC

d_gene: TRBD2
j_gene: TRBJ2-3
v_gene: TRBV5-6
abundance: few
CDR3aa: CASSPWTSGGHTDTQYF
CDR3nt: TGTGCCAGCAGCCCCTGGACTAGCGGGGGCCACACAGATACGCAGTATTTT

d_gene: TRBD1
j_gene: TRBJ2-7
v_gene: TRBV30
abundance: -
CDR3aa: CAWFPGQGAYEQYF
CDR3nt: TGTGCCTGGTTTCCGGGACAGGGCGCCTACGAGCAGTACTTC

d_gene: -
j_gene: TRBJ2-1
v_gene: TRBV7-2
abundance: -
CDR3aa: CASRRDAYEQFF
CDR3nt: TGTGCCAGCAGGCGGGACGCTTATGAGCAGTTCTTC

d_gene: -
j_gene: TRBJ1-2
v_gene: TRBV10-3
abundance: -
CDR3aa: CAISTVGEYGYTF
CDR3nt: TGTGCCATCAGTACCGTAGGGGAATATGGCTACACCTTC